What follows are 17 T cell receptor beta chains derived from one specimen sequenced in a study of blood T cell repertoires in COVID-19. The method was immunoSEQ multiplex PCR; TCRdb's version includes in-frame clones alone and lacks a portion of them. The sample contains more than 100,000 clones, 82% of which appear only once. The specimen sequenced was peripheral blood. All receptors come from a woman in her 70s with acute or convalescent COVID-19.

The CDR3 loop is CASSEWQDSYGYTF. CDR3 nucleotides: TGTGCCAGCAGTGAATGGCAGGATTCCTATGGCTACACCTTC. The rearrangement uses TRBV25-1 and TRBJ1-2; D uncertain. V gave up 1 base and J gave up 4 bases, with 10 bases separating them. The CDR3 is 14 residues long. The germline gives CDR1 MGHDK, CDR2 SYGVNS.

This chain links TRBV12-3 or TRBV12-4 with TRBJ2-7; TRBD1 matches at 7 bases. With 5 bases clipped from V and 2 bases from J, the junction kept 3 bases outside the gene matches. The length of the CDR3 is 13 residues. The CDR3 here is CASSITGAYEQYV. The CDR3 DNA reads as TGTGCCAGCAGTATTACAGGGGCCTACGAGCAGTACGTC.

This clone was found once. This chain links TRBV29-1 with TRBJ1-1; 7 bases are shared with TRBD1. Germline lookup yields CDR1 SQVTM and CDR2 ANQGSEA. CDR3 length equals 14 residues. J lost 4 bases, V lost 0 bases, and 5 bases had no gene match. DNA of the CDR3: TGCAGCGTTGAAGACCACGCAGGGGGCACTGAAGCTTTCTTT. It yields the protein CSVEDHAGGTEAFF.

The rearrangement uses TRBV3-1 (or the pseudogene TRBV3-2) and TRBJ2-1; 7 nucleotides match TRBD2. In germline, CDR1 is LGHDT, CDR2 YNNKEL (reference sequence). Trimming at V came to 8 bases and at J to 0 bases, leaving 7 bases not matched to a gene. The CDR3 sequence is 15 residues long. The CDR3, as DNA: TGTGCCAGCCCGAGCGGGGAGAGCTCCTACAATGAGCAGTTCTTC. It yields the protein CASPSGESSYNEQFF.

The chain links TRBV5-5 to TRBJ1-1; no reliable D call. Trimming removed 3 bases at V and 0 bases at J, with 12 bases between. The CDR3 covers 15 residues. Germline CDR1 SGHKS, CDR2 YYEKEE (reference sequence). CDR3 amino acids: CASSSNRSLNTEAFF. CDR3 in DNA: TGTGCCAGCAGCTCCAACCGGTCCTTGAACACTGAAGCTTTCTTT.

There are a few counts of this clone. V and J are TRBV4-3 and TRBJ2-7; D gene unclear. The CDR3 is made up of 14 amino acids. Between the trimmed V and J ends, which lost 1 base and 1 base, there was a span of 8 bases. Germline V gene lookup returns CDR1 LGHNA and CDR2 YSLEER. In DNA, the CDR3 is TGCGCCAGCAGCCAAGTGGTCAGGTCCTACGAGCAGTACTTC. This sequence encodes CASSQVVRSYEQYF.

This clone was seen once. CDR3 sequence (DNA): TGTGCCAGCAGCTCCAGGACAGGGGCGGGCGGCTACACCTTC. Translating gives CASSSRTGAGGYTF. The chain combines TRBV11-2 with TRBJ1-2; 9 bases fit TRBD1. The CDR3 covers 14 residues. CDR1 is SGHAT, CDR2 FQNNGV, per germline. The V segment lost 4 bases and the J segment 8 bases; nucleotides outside the gene matches: 8.

This clone was picked up one time. The J gene is TRBJ1-1, the V gene TRBV5-6; 7 nucleotides agree with TRBD1. V shed 2 bases, J shed 1 base, and the junction held 8 bases outside the gene matches. The CDR3 contains 16 residues. Germline assignment: CDR1 SGHDT and CDR2 YYEEEE. The CDR3, as DNA: TGTGCCAGCAGCTTTAGGGGGCGAATCAAGAACACTGAAGCTTTCTTT. Translated, it gives CASSFRGRIKNTEAFF.

The CDR3 sequence is CASSQRTGKNEKLFF. As DNA, the CDR3 is TGCGCCAGCAGCCAACGGACAGGGAAAAATGAAAAACTGTTTTTT. The chain links TRBV4-1 to TRBJ1-4; 8 nucleotides match TRBD1. The germline V gene encodes CDR1 MGHRA and CDR2 YSYEKL. The CDR3 runs 15 residues. V lost 2 bases to trimming and J lost 5 bases; unmatched junction nucleotides: 4.

The chain is built from TRBV29-1 and TRBJ2-2; D uncertain. There are 11 residues in the CDR3. V was shortened by 8 bases and J by 1 base, with 5 bases between the two germline ends. Germline lookup yields CDR1 SQVTM and CDR2 ANQGSEA. The CDR3 nucleotides read TGCAGCTATCGGAACACCGGGGAGCTGTTTTTT. Translation gives CSYRNTGELFF.

This clone was seen only once. V gene TRBV27 combines with J gene TRBJ2-2; 7 bases map to TRBD2. The CDR3 length is 14 residues. Germline V gene data show CDR1 as MNHEY and CDR2 as SMNVEV (reference sequence). J lost 7 bases, V lost 0 bases, and 2 bases had no gene match. CDR3 nucleotides: TGTGCCAGCAGTTTATCCCGGACTAGCGGGGAGCTGTTTTTT. This gives the protein CASSLSRTSGELFF.

The chain joins TRBV18 to TRBJ1-1, with a possible D match to TRBD1 (5 bases). The CDR3 has 13 amino acids. V dropped 6 bases and J dropped 0 bases, with 8 bases sitting between them. CDR1 is KGHSH and CDR2 is LQKENI in the germline V gene. CDR3 nucleotides: TGTGCCAGCTCTGGGGCTTTGAACACTGAAGCTTTCTTT. Translated: CASSGALNTEAFF.

This chain links TRBV2 with TRBJ1-5; 7 bases are a match to TRBD1. V gave up 8 bases and J gave up 0 bases; unmatched junction bases: 7. Per germline, CDR1 SNHLY and CDR2 FYNNEI. This CDR3 comprises 15 residues. CDR3 DNA: TGTGCCAGCGCCTTAGACAGGGATAGCAATCAGCCCCAGCATTTT. Translating gives CASALDRDSNQPQHF. Supplemented by reference TRBV2 and TRBJ1-5, the full variable domain reads EPEVTQTPSHQVTQMGQEVILRCVPISNHLYFYWYRQILGQKVEFLVSFYNNEISEKSEIFDDQFSVERPDGSNFTLKIRSTKLEDSAMYFCASALDRDSNQPQHFGDGTRLSIL.

In the case of this clone: The final CDR3 position lacks the conserved phenylalanine or tryptophan, pointing to a likely read error. The limits of the CDR3 on the DNA are not certain, so only TCRdb's listed CDR3 is given. V is TRBV25-1 and J is TRBJ1-1; the table's D call, TRBD1, was not checked against the DNA. CDR1 is MGHDK and CDR2 is SYGVNS in the germline V gene. Both ends counted, the CDR3 spans 15 residues. CDR3 protein: CASSEWDRGQGKLSL.

The genes are TRBV5-1 and TRBJ1-1; no clear D. The germline V and J ends were trimmed by 0 bases and 5 bases, with 11 bases remaining between them. The CDR3 runs 14 residues. Germline V gene data show CDR1 as SGHRS and CDR2 as YFSETQ. Here the CDR3 DNA reads TGCGCCAGCAGCTTGGACCGGGAAGGGACTGAAGCTTTCTTT. Its protein product is CASSLDREGTEAFF.

The rearrangement uses TRBV18 and TRBJ1-1, with 10 bases aligning to TRBD1. Trimming took 2 bases from V and 4 from J; bases not matched to a gene: 4. CDR1 and CDR2 (germline): KGHSH, LQKENI. The CDR3 extends over 15 amino acids. The CDR3: CASSPAGQGVTEAFF. DNA for the CDR3: TGTGCCAGCTCACCAGCAGGACAGGGGGTCACTGAAGCTTTCTTT.

This clone came up a few times. This sequence joins TRBV10-1 and TRBJ1-5, with TRBD1 identical over 9 bases. The V segment lost 7 bases and the J segment 5 bases; nucleotides outside the gene matches: 6. CDR1 is WNHNN, CDR2 SYGVQD, per germline (reference sequence). The CDR3 is 14 amino acids. The CDR3 region is CASNWDRVYQPQHF. The CDR3, as DNA: TGCGCCAGCAACTGGGACAGGGTTTATCAGCCCCAGCATTTT.